The present entry profiles one T cell receptor (beta chain) with its context. The antigen is unknown. This record belongs to a study of breast tumors, draining lymph nodes, adjacent tissues. With V trimmed by 4 bases and J by 5 bases, 6 bases remained unmatched. The length of the CDR3 is 14 residues. CDR1 is SGHKS and CDR2 is YYEKEE in the germline V gene (reference sequence). General study findings and limits: Tumor TCR diversity was below lymph nodes but above nontumor tissue. Findings are consistent with lymph node origin and intratumoral expansion of most tumor T cells. Tumor and nontumor repertoires were significantly more similar in luminal-like than in basal-like breast cancer.

TCRdb ran MiXCR on the multiplex PCR reads and lists one entry per CDR3 protein. The sample carries approximately 22,000 distinct CDR3 sequences, about two thirds recorded once. The TCR was taken from a female donor with breast cancer. Some clones in this sample may be carry-over from other donors' samples. V usage is TRBV5-5 and J usage is TRBJ1-2; 9 bases line up with TRBD1. The sample comprised tumor-adjacent breast tissue. The CDR3 protein is CASSIGQGKYGYTF. The CDR3 nucleotides read TGTGCCAGCAGCATAGGACAGGGGAAGTATGGCTACACCTTC. Supplemented by reference TRBV5-5 and TRBJ1-2, the full variable domain reads DAGVTQSPTHLIKTRGQQVTLRCSPISGHKSVSWYQQVLGQGPQFIFQYYEKEERGRGNFPDRFSARQFPNYSSELNVNALLLGDSALYLCASSIGQGKYGYTFGSGTRLTVV.